This T cell receptor beta chain emerged from a study of identifying expanded T cells in peripheral blood. Repertoires were generated with immunoSEQ multiplex PCR, while TCRdb's copy carries only in-frame clones and drops some. The table has over 85,000 clones, 70% to 90% seen once. Trimming shortened V by 2 bases and J by 8 bases, and 13 bases separated the two germline ends. The CDR3 totals 13 residues. The germline V gene has CDR1 SGHDT and CDR2 YYEEEE. Specimen: blood. The V call is TRBV5-6, the J call TRBJ1-1; D might be TRBD1 (5 bases). This TCR was recovered from a person aged 18-70 years in good health. The DNA for the CDR3 is TGTGCCAGCAGCTTAGCCTCCGGGGCCGAAGCTTTCTTT. Protein product: CASSLASGAEAFF.